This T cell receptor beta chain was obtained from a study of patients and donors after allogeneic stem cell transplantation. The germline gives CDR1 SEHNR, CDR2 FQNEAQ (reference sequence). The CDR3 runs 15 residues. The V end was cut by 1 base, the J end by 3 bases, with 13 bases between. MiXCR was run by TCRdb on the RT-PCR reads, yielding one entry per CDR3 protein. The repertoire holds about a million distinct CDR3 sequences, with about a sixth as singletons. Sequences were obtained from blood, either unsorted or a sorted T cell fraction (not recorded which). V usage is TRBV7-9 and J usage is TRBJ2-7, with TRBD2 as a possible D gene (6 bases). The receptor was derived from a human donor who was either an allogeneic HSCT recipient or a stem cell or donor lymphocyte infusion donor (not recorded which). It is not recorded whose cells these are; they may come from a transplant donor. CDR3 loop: CASSLGTGTLYEQYF. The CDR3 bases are TGTGCCAGCAGCTTAGGCACTGGGACTCTCTACGAGCAGTACTTC.